This T cell receptor beta chain was documented in a study of blood T cell repertoires in COVID-19. In the study overall: Acute and convalescent COVID-19 samples came from the United States, Italy and Spain. PBMCs, B-cell-depleted T cells, or T cells provided the cDNA or gDNA that made up the material.

This CDR3 comprises 16 residues. From germline, CDR1 is ENHRY and CDR2 SYGVKD. Trimming cost V 4 bases and J 4 bases; bases outside gene matches: 4. Libraries were prepared by immunoSEQ multiplex PCR; TCRdb keeps only in-frame clonotypes and omits some of them. The sample records 350,000 or so clones, approximately 89% being singletons. The sequence came from a woman aged 60-70 years with COVID-19, enrolled during active disease. The chain carries TRBV10-3 and TRBJ2-5, with 15 positions matching TRBD2. Sequenced sample: peripheral blood. The DNA for the CDR3 is TGTGCCATCAGTGTAGGACTAGCGGGGGGGACAGAGACCCAGTACTTC. Translated: CAISVGLAGGTETQYF.